This T cell receptor (beta chain) was documented in a study of blood T cells in healthy people across ages. General study points: Per million T cells, TCR beta diversity dropped about linearly as age rose. It was not possible, with unsorted PBMCs, to conclusively compare naive and antigen-experienced cells.

Germline lookup yields CDR1 MNHEY and CDR2 SVGAGI. With 0 bases clipped from V and 9 bases from J, the junction kept 5 bases outside the gene matches. The CDR3 extends over 14 amino acids. Next came a second PCR, run for roughly 6 to 11 cycles, which used a sample-barcoded 5' primer along with a J-beta primer mix. A single record per CDR3 protein comes from TCRdb applying MiXCR to the 5' RACE reads. The repertoire includes 800,000 or so distinct CDR3 sequences, about 62% of them detected once, and about a quarter sits in the top ten. They isolated at least 6.5 million PBMCs from each sample. Extraction of total RNA produced a minimum of 5 micrograms from each sample. In the case of this clonotype: The target antigen is unknown.

Sequencing was done on a sample of blood. The sequence came from a man under 40 in good health. The chain carries TRBV6-5 and TRBJ2-1; TRBD2 matches at 7 bases. CDR3 amino acids: CASSYSNSGGEQFF. The CDR3 nucleotides read TGTGCCAGCAGTTACTCGAATTCGGGGGGTGAGCAGTTCTTC.